The 20 T cell receptor beta chains below come from one sample, sequenced in a study of T-cell reconstitution after alpha-beta-depleted transplantation in children (dated by TCRdb to the mid-2010s). Library construction relied on PCR. The sample was run on an Illumina HiSeq 2500. TCR libraries were prepared with molecular barcoding, using unique molecular identifiers to normalize TCRbeta repertoire quantification. The raw public reads went through TCRdb reprocessing: fastp at Q25, MiXCR clone calling, in-frame beta chains kept. Merged by CDR3 protein, the rows form single entries marked with the most common genes and DNA. Here the sample has more than 90,000 distinct CDR3 sequences; roughly 8.3% occur a single time. Together, the top ten hold 6.9% of the sample. The material sequenced was PBMCs from the stem cell graft donor, taken from the stem cell graft. These receptors were collected from a human donor who donated a stem cell graft to a child with congenital amegakaryocytic thrombocytopenia.

This clonotype was detected ten times or more. The V gene is TRBV27, the J gene TRBJ2-3, with D hard to call. The V end lost 3 bases, the J end lost 2 bases, and 9 bases lay between the germline ends. This CDR3 is 14 amino acids long. Germline CDR1 and CDR2: MNHEY and SMNVEV (reference sequence). The CDR3 is CASSFAGLTDTQYF. The CDR3 bases are TGTGCCAGCAGTTTCGCCGGCCTCACAGATACGCAGTATTTT.

At least ten counts were recorded for this clonotype. The chain is built from TRBV9 and TRBJ2-3; tentatively, D is TRBD1 or TRBD2 (5 bases each). Trimming took 4 bases from V and 1 from J, leaving 10 bases between them. The CDR3 runs 14 residues. Germline V gene data show CDR1 as SGDLS and CDR2 as YYNGEE. DNA for the CDR3: TGTGCCAGCAGCCCTCGGGGACGCACAGATACGCAGTATTTT. Translating it yields CASSPRGRTDTQYF.

This clonotype showed up many times. The CDR3 sequence: CASSAVTGRHEQYF. In DNA, the CDR3 is TGTGCCAGCAGTGCTGTGACAGGTCGACACGAGCAGTACTTC. The gene calls are TRBV12-3 or TRBV12-4 and TRBJ2-7; maybe TRBD1 (6 bases). Trimming took off 5 bases at V and 5 bases at J, with 16 bases between the two ends. The CDR3 contains 14 residues.

This clonotype was counted at least ten times. This chain uses TRBV6-1 with TRBJ1-5; D unresolved. Trimming removed 2 bases at V and 9 bases at J, with 14 bases between. CDR1 and CDR2 (germline): MNHNS, SASEGT. The CDR3 loop spans 14 amino acids. The CDR3 coding sequence is TGTGCCAGCAGTGAATCCTTTGGGCCCCCGCCCCAGCATTTT. Residues: CASSESFGPPPQHF.

This clonotype was counted at least ten times. CDR3 bases: TGTGCCAGCAGCCTAGACCGGGACAGGATCTCCGAGCAGTACTTC. It codes for CASSLDRDRISEQYF. V is TRBV7-2 and J is TRBJ2-7, with TRBD1 matching over 8 bases. Germline trimming cut 5 bases from V and 6 bases from J; bases unmatched to any gene: 12. Germline assignment: CDR1 SGHTA and CDR2 FQGNSA. The length of the CDR3 is 15 residues.

This clonotype was seen many times. The rearrangement links TRBV4-2 to TRBJ1-1; 8 nucleotides line up with TRBD1. This CDR3 has 16 amino acids. Germline V lookup: CDR1 LGHNA, CDR2 YNFKEQ. Unmatched junction bases numbered 9, after V lost 6 bases and J lost 0 bases. The CDR3 DNA sequence: TGTGCCAGCAGGTGGACAGGGACTCCTTTGAACACTGAAGCTTTCTTT. Translating gives CASRWTGTPLNTEAFF.

The rearrangement links TRBV7-9 to TRBJ2-7; D call uncertain. V gave up 5 bases and J gave up 3 bases, with 11 bases separating them. The length of the CDR3 is 13 residues. Germline loops: CDR1 SEHNR, CDR2 FQNEAQ (reference sequence). In nucleotides, the CDR3 is TGTGCCAGCAGCCCACCGAGCCTCTACGAGCAGTACTTC. Amino acid sequence: CASSPPSLYEQYF.

This clonotype was picked up many times. This sequence joins TRBV2 and TRBJ2-6; no definite D call. V gave up 4 bases and J gave up 9 bases, with 10 bases separating them. CDR1 and CDR2 from the germline V gene are SNHLY and FYNNEI. This CDR3 has 13 amino acids. CDR3: CASSVQQYNVLTF. CDR3 bases: TGTGCCAGCAGTGTTCAACAGTACAACGTCCTGACTTTC.

The chain joins TRBV7-9 to TRBJ1-1; a possible D gene is TRBD1 (6 bases). The CDR3 sequence is 15 residues long. Trimming left V 1 base short and J 4 bases short, with 13 bases between. Germline V gives CDR1 SEHNR, CDR2 FQNEAQ (reference sequence). This chain's CDR3 is CASSLEIARGTEAFF. Here the CDR3 DNA reads TGTGCCAGCAGCTTAGAGATTGCCAGGGGCACTGAAGCTTTCTTT.

This clonotype was observed many times. The rearrangement links TRBV5-1 to TRBJ2-1, with 8 bases fitting TRBD2. Germline V lookup: CDR1 SGHRS, CDR2 YFSETQ. This CDR3 contains 15 residues. The junction had 3 bases not matched to a gene; V was cut back by 0 bases and J by 4 bases. The DNA of the CDR3 is TGCGCCAGCAGCTTGGATGCGGGGGGTTACAATGAGCAGTTCTTC. Protein product: CASSLDAGGYNEQFF.

This clonotype was found many times. The chain combines TRBV7-2 with TRBJ1-2; D is perhaps TRBD1 (5 bases). This CDR3 has 15 residues. Germline assignment: CDR1 SGHTA and CDR2 FQGNSA. V was clipped by 5 bases and J by 0 bases, with 13 bases between them. Here the CDR3 reads CASSKSGRANYGYTF. The CDR3 DNA follows: TGTGCCAGCAGCAAATCGGGACGGGCTAACTATGGCTACACCTTC.

This clonotype was observed at least ten times. CDR3 sequence reads: CASSRVGALDTQYF. The CDR3 DNA follows: TGTGCCAGCAGTCGCGTGGGGGCCTTAGATACGCAGTATTTT. The gene calls are TRBV5-5 and TRBJ2-3, with a tentative D call TRBD1 (6 bases). Germline-derived CDR1 and CDR2 are SGHKS and YYEKEE (reference sequence). CDR3 length: 14 residues. Trimming took off 5 bases at V and 5 bases at J, with 15 bases between the two ends.

This clonotype was seen many times. This chain connects TRBV3-1 to TRBJ2-7; the D gene is possibly TRBD1 (5 bases). V shed 1 base and J shed 5 bases, with 12 bases lying between them. Germline CDR1 and CDR2: LGHDT and YNNKEL (reference sequence). The CDR3 length is 14 residues. The CDR3 DNA is TGTGCCAGCAGCCAAGGGCAGGGTCAGAACGAGCAGTACTTC. This encodes CASSQGQGQNEQYF.

In its sample, this clonotype was seen many times. The chain has TRBV6-1 and TRBJ2-2, with a possible D match to TRBD2 (5 bases). The V end lost 2 bases, the J end lost 0 bases, and 10 bases lay between the germline ends. Germline V CDR1 and CDR2: MNHNS, SASEGT. This CDR3 comprises 16 residues. The CDR3 DNA reads as TGTGCCAGCAGTGAATTAGGAGGCACGAACACCGGGGAGCTGTTTTTT. Amino acid sequence: CASSELGGTNTGELFF.

This clonotype was counted between two and nine times. This sequence may be a read error, since a much larger clone differs from it by one base. V and J are TRBV10-3 and TRBJ2-6; tentatively, D is TRBD1 or TRBD2 (5 bases each). CDR1 and CDR2 (germline): ENHRY, SYGVKD. The CDR3 loop spans 17 amino acids. CDR3 bases: TGTGCCATCAGTGAGTCTGAGGGGTACTCTGGGGCCAACGGCCTGACTTTC. This translates into CAISESEGYSGANGLTF.

This clonotype has at least ten counts. The V gene is TRBV5-1, the J gene TRBJ2-1, with 12 bases matching TRBD2. V shed 4 bases, J shed 6 bases, and the junction held 11 bases outside the gene matches. The CDR3 is 17 residues long. Germline V CDR1 and CDR2: SGHRS, YFSETQ. The CDR3 nucleotides read TGCGCCAGCAGCATAAACCCGACTAGCGGGAGTCTCAATGAGCAGTTCTTC. This translates into CASSINPTSGSLNEQFF.

Ten or more counts support this clonotype. The chain links TRBV3-1 to TRBJ2-7; D possibly corresponds to TRBD2 (5 bases). V was shortened by 5 bases and J by 3 bases, with 14 bases between the two germline ends. This CDR3 comprises 14 residues. Germline-derived CDR1 and CDR2 are LGHDT and YNNKEL (reference sequence). The CDR3 here is CASSKSGSYYEQYF. CDR3 sequence (DNA): TGTGCCAGCAGCAAAAGCGGATCTTACTACGAGCAGTACTTC.

This clonotype was observed at least ten times. This chain uses TRBV20-1 with TRBJ2-7; TRBD2 matches at 10 bases. CDR1 DFQATT and CDR2 SNEGSKA come from the germline V gene (reference sequence). The CDR3 is made up of 13 amino acids. The trim removed 7 bases at V and 6 bases at J, leaving 9 bases unmatched. CDR3 coding DNA: TGCAGTGGGGCTAGCGGGAGTATGGGCGAGCAGTACTTC. It yields the protein CSGASGSMGEQYF.

At least ten counts were recorded for this clonotype. The V call is TRBV6-2 or TRBV6-3, the J call TRBJ1-5; 8 bases map to TRBD1. J gave up 6 bases and V 4 bases, and 5 bases lay outside the gene matches. Per the germline V gene, CDR1 is MNHEY and CDR2 is SVGEGT. This CDR3 region has 14 residues. The CDR3 DNA sequence: TGTGCCAGCAGTTGGGACAGGAGGGGTCAGCCCCAGCATTTT. Amino acids: CASSWDRRGQPQHF.

This clonotype was seen ten or more times. This chain joins TRBV5-6 and TRBJ1-3; 8 positions match TRBD1. CDR1 and CDR2 (germline): SGHDT, YYEEEE. J was trimmed by 0 bases and V by 2 bases; bases with no gene match: 7. The CDR3 runs 17 residues. CDR3 DNA sequence: TGTGCCAGCAGCTTTTCACCCAGGGGGCACTCTGGAAACACCATATATTTT. It specifies CASSFSPRGHSGNTIYF.